Below are 25 T cell receptor beta chains sequenced from a single sample in a study of T cell responses to AZD1222 COVID-19 vaccine. Using immunoSEQ multiplex PCR, the repertoire was profiled, and TCRdb retains in-frame clones only, with some absent. Found here are some 61,000 clones, roughly nine tenths of them singletons; the top ten hold roughly a sixth. This specimen consisted of peripheral blood, obtained on day 0 of AZD1222 vaccination. The receptors were gathered from an adult in good health.

This chain uses TRBV9 with TRBJ2-2; D may be TRBD1 (5 bases). CDR3 length: 16 amino acids. Germline loops: CDR1 SGDLS, CDR2 YYNGEE. The V and J ends lost 0 bases and 1 base respectively, with 10 bases between them. The CDR3 region is CASSVARGGNTGELFF. The CDR3 DNA sequence: TGTGCCAGCAGCGTAGCTAGGGGTGGGAACACCGGGGAGCTGTTTTTT. Full variable domain (outside the CDR3, taken from reference TRBV9 and TRBJ2-2): DSGVTQTPKHLITATGQRVTLRCSPRSGDLSVYWYQQSLDQGLQFLIQYYNGEERAKGNILERFSAQQFPDLHSELNLSSLELGDSALYFCASSVARGGNTGELFFGEGSRLTVL.

The chain links TRBV3-1 (or the pseudogene TRBV3-2) to TRBJ2-7; the D is unclear. With 0 bases removed from V and 7 bases from J, the gap between germline ends came to 7 bases. CDR1 is LGHDT and CDR2 is YNNKEL in the germline V gene (reference sequence). This CDR3 is built from 12 residues. The CDR3 is CASSQDGPEQYF. CDR3 bases: TGTGCCAGCAGCCAAGATGGGCCGGAGCAGTACTTC.

This chain connects TRBV27 to TRBJ1-3, with D possibly TRBD1 on 5 matching bases. Germline CDR1 MNHEY, CDR2 SMNVEV (reference sequence). CDR3 size: 14 residues. V was cut by 3 bases and J by 4 bases, with 10 bases left in between. The CDR3 DNA is TGTGCCAGCAGTTTGGCAGGGCGCGGAAACACCATATATTTT. As protein: CASSLAGRGNTIYF.

The V and J genes are TRBV15 and TRBJ1-5; D not certain. The CDR3 spans 14 residues. The V end lost 5 bases, the J end lost 7 bases, and 15 bases lay between the germline ends. CDR1 is LNHNV and CDR2 is YYDKDF in the germline V gene (reference sequence). In DNA form, the CDR3 reads TGTGCCACCAGCCTAGGTCGGGGTGGACAGCCCCAGCATTTT. Protein: CATSLGRGGQPQHF.

The V and J genes are TRBV3-1 (or the pseudogene TRBV3-2) and TRBJ1-2; D gene ambiguous. CDR1 is LGHDT, CDR2 YNNKEL, per germline (reference sequence). The CDR3 sequence is 14 residues long. V gave up 0 bases and J gave up 2 bases, with 7 bases separating them. The CDR3 DNA reads TGTGCCAGCAGCCAAGATCTGGGGAACTATGGCTACACCTTC. It codes for CASSQDLGNYGYTF.

This clone was seen a handful of times. The chain joins TRBV18 to TRBJ1-1; the D is unclear. The V gene's germline CDR1 is KGHSH and CDR2 LQKENI. V lost 2 bases and J lost 6, with 19 bases in between. The CDR3 loop spans 16 amino acids. CDR3 amino acids: CASSPGLAFPRPEAFF. The DNA of the CDR3 is TGTGCCAGCTCACCAGGCTTGGCCTTCCCGAGGCCTGAAGCTTTCTTT. The whole variable domain, remainder taken from reference TRBV18 and TRBJ1-1, is NAGVMQNPRHLVRRRGQEARLRCSPMKGHSHVYWYRQLPEEGLKFMVYLQKENIIDESGMPKERFSAEFPKEGPSILRIQQVVRGDSAAYFCASSPGLAFPRPEAFFGQGTRLTVV.

V and J are TRBV3-1 (or the pseudogene TRBV3-2) and TRBJ2-7, with D unresolved. The V gene's germline CDR1 is LGHDT and CDR2 YNNKEL (reference sequence). Trimming shortened V by 3 bases and J by 2 bases, and 8 bases separated the two germline ends. CDR3 length: 13 amino acids. The CDR3 coding sequence is TGTGCCAGCAGCCAGCGTGGAACCTACGAGCAGTACTTC. Translated: CASSQRGTYEQYF.

The V and J genes are TRBV5-1 and TRBJ2-5; possibly TRBD1 for D (5 bases). The CDR3 sequence is 13 residues long. With 3 bases removed from V and 4 bases from J, the gap between germline ends came to 10 bases. Germline lookup yields CDR1 SGHRS and CDR2 YFSETQ. CDR3 DNA sequence: TGCGCCAGCAGCTATGGACAAAGAGAGACCCAGTACTTC. As protein: CASSYGQRETQYF.

The chain links TRBV28 to TRBJ1-3; TRBD1 is a possible D gene (5 bases). The CDR3 has 15 amino acids. The germline CDR1 and CDR2 sequences are MDHEN and SYDVKM. V lost 3 bases and J lost 4, with 13 bases in between. The CDR3 reads CASSLKGVFGNTIYF. Written as DNA, the CDR3 is TGTGCCAGCAGTTTGAAAGGGGTCTTCGGAAACACCATATATTTT.

The chain employs TRBV12-5 and TRBJ2-3; no firm D call. The germline V gene encodes CDR1 LGHNT and CDR2 FRNRAP. This CDR3 spans 12 amino acids. V was shortened by 5 bases and J by 7 bases, with 10 bases between the two germline ends. This chain's CDR3 is CASGPSKHTQYF. The CDR3 DNA sequence: TGTGCTAGTGGTCCCTCGAAGCATACGCAGTATTTT.

V usage is TRBV30 and J usage is TRBJ2-4; the D gene is possibly TRBD2 (6 bases). Trimming took off 5 bases at V and 1 base at J, with 15 bases between the two ends. In germline, CDR1 is GTSNPN, CDR2 SVGIG (reference sequence). The CDR3 contains 15 residues. The CDR3 DNA sequence: TGTGCCTGGGGAGGGTTATCGCTGGCCAAAAACATTCAGTACTTC. Its translation is CAWGGLSLAKNIQYF.

The rearrangement links TRBV25-1 to TRBJ1-4, with D possibly being TRBD1 (5 bases). Trimming took 10 bases from V and 8 from J, leaving 14 bases between them. The CDR3 loop spans 12 amino acids. CDR1 and CDR2 from the germline V gene are MGHDK and SYGVNS. The CDR3 region has the DNA TGTGCCACCCGGGACCTTGGCGAAAAACTGTTTTTT. It translates to CATRDLGEKLFF.

The rearrangement uses TRBV29-1 and TRBJ1-2, with D possibly TRBD1 on 5 matching bases. Germline V CDR1 and CDR2: SQVTM, ANQGSEA. The CDR3 extends over 13 amino acids. The germline V and J ends were trimmed by 2 bases and 1 base, with 8 bases remaining between them. The CDR3 DNA is TGCAGCGTTGAACAACAGGATAACTATGGCTACACCTTC. Encoded protein: CSVEQQDNYGYTF.

This chain links TRBV20-1 with TRBJ1-5; tentatively, D is TRBD1 (6 bases). Trimming cost V 3 bases and J 7 bases, with 16 bases left between them. This CDR3 has 14 residues. In germline, CDR1 is DFQATT, CDR2 SNEGSKA (reference sequence). The CDR3 coding sequence is TGCAGTGCTAGTCTACAGGGTGTCAGCCAGCCCCAGCATTTT. The encoded protein is CSASLQGVSQPQHF.

The J gene is TRBJ1-2, the V gene TRBV18; D gene unclear. CDR3 length equals 13 residues. Germline loops: CDR1 KGHSH, CDR2 LQKENI. V lost 2 bases, J lost 3 bases, and 7 bases lay in between. The CDR3 sequence: CASSPRQDYGYTF. In nucleotides, the CDR3 is TGTGCCAGCTCACCAAGGCAAGACTATGGCTACACCTTC.

The chain recombines TRBV7-6 with TRBJ2-3; D may be TRBD2 (6 bases). CDR1 SGHVS and CDR2 FNYEAQ come from the germline V gene. The CDR3 contains 14 residues. V dropped 5 bases and J dropped 5 bases, with 14 bases sitting between them. DNA of the CDR3: TGTGCCAGCAGCCCTCCCGGGGGATTAGATACGCAGTATTTT. This codes for CASSPPGGLDTQYF. Looking up the rest from reference TRBV7-6 and TRBJ2-3 gives the full variable domain: GAGVSQSPRYKVTKRGQDVALRCDPISGHVSLYWYRQALGQGPEFLTYFNYEAQQDKSGLPNDRFSAERPEGSISTLTIQRTEQRDSAMYRCASSPPGGLDTQYFGPGTRLTVL.

This chain uses TRBV5-6 with TRBJ1-2; D is ambiguous. V lost 3 bases and J 7 bases, leaving 10 bases between the germline ends. In germline, CDR1 is SGHDT, CDR2 YYEEEE. The CDR3 runs to 12 residues. The chain's CDR3 is CASSSTVIGYTF. CDR3 DNA sequence: TGTGCCAGCAGCTCTACAGTGATTGGCTACACCTTC. Complete variable domain (other parts from reference TRBV5-6 and TRBJ1-2): DAGVTQSPTHLIKTRGQQVTLRCSPKSGHDTVSWYQQALGQGPQFIFQYYEEEERQRGNFPDRFSGHQFPNYSSELNVNALLLGDSALYLCASSSTVIGYTFGSGTRLTVV.

This chain connects TRBV27 to TRBJ2-2, with D unclear. This CDR3 contains 14 residues. The germline V gene encodes CDR1 MNHEY and CDR2 SMNVEV (reference sequence). V gave up 2 bases and J gave up 2 bases, with 6 bases separating them. The DNA for the CDR3 is TGTGCCAGCAGTTTAACCTACAACACCGGGGAGCTGTTTTTT. It is translated as CASSLTYNTGELFF.

The rearrangement links TRBV19 to TRBJ2-5; 7 bases align to TRBD1. After removal of 4 bases from V and 5 bases from J, the junction contained 4 bases not matched to a gene. The CDR3 consists of 13 residues. Germline assignment: CDR1 LNHDA and CDR2 SQIVND (reference sequence). CDR3 protein: CASSTQGSETQYF. DNA for the CDR3: TGTGCCAGTAGTACACAGGGGTCCGAGACCCAGTACTTC.

The J gene is TRBJ1-2, the V gene TRBV7-2, with unresolved D. V gave up 0 bases and J gave up 2 bases, with 13 bases separating them. In germline, CDR1 is SGHTA, CDR2 FQGNSA. The CDR3 totals 16 residues. Written as DNA, the CDR3 is TGTGCCAGCAGCTTAGCCCATACCGATAGCAACTATGGCTACACCTTC. Its translation is CASSLAHTDSNYGYTF. Based on the CDR3 plus reference TRBV7-2 and TRBJ1-2, the full variable domain is GAGVSQSPSNKVTEKGKDVELRCDPISGHTALYWYRQSLGQGLEFLIYFQGNSAPDKSGLPSDRFSAERTGGSVSTLTIQRTQQEDSAVYLCASSLAHTDSNYGYTFGSGTRLTVV.

The V gene is TRBV5-1, the J gene TRBJ1-3; a weak D match, TRBD1 (6 bases). The germline gives CDR1 SGHRS, CDR2 YFSETQ. The CDR3 runs to 17 residues. Trimming left V 3 bases short and J 3 bases short, with 19 bases between. Written as DNA, the CDR3 is TGCGCCAGCAGCTCCGAATATGGACAGCCGCTTGGAAACACCATATATTTT. Protein: CASSSEYGQPLGNTIYF.

The genes are TRBV2 and TRBJ1-5; no reliable D call. The V and J ends lost 1 base and 7 bases respectively, with 14 bases between them. The CDR3 is made up of 15 amino acids. The germline gives CDR1 SNHLY, CDR2 FYNNEI. The CDR3 protein is CASSEGRWEEQPQHF. CDR3 coding DNA: TGTGCCAGCAGTGAAGGACGGTGGGAGGAACAGCCCCAGCATTTT.

This chain connects TRBV6-2 or TRBV6-3 to TRBJ1-2; D remains ambiguous. The CDR3 has 17 amino acids. Germline CDR1 reads MNHEY; CDR2 reads SVGEGT. The ends were cut back, 6 bases at V and 3 bases at J, with 23 bases in the middle. CDR3 nucleotides: TGTGCCAGCAGCCTCCTAGGTCCGGAGGGTTTGGACTATGGCTACACCTTC. Encoded protein: CASSLLGPEGLDYGYTF.

The genes are TRBV11-2 and TRBJ2-5; 8 bases fit TRBD1. V was clipped by 3 bases and J by 4 bases; unmatched bases: 4. Germline values: CDR1 SGHAT, CDR2 FQNNGV. This CDR3 region has 14 residues. The CDR3 coding sequence is TGTGCCAGCAGCTTTATGACAGGGGCAGAGACCCAGTACTTC. Protein product: CASSFMTGAETQYF.

The rearrangement uses TRBV14 and TRBJ1-4; no clear D gene. Looked up from germline, CDR1 is SGHDN and CDR2 is FVKESK. The CDR3 spans 15 residues. Trimming removed 4 bases at V and 7 bases at J, with 16 bases between. The CDR3 sequence is CASSPDGNSIEKLFF. The DNA of the CDR3 is TGTGCCAGCAGCCCGGACGGTAATAGTATTGAAAAACTGTTTTTT.